In its sample, the clone carrying this T cell receptor beta chain was seen a few times. Its antigen is not known. Unique molecular identifiers were incorporated during preparation of the TCRbeta library. TCRdb recomputed calls from the PCR reads with MiXCR, one row per CDR3 protein. The table records under 850,000 distinct CDR3 sequences, over 10% of them present only once. The data were obtained in a study of T-cell reconstitution after alpha-beta-depleted transplantation in children. Germline lookup yields CDR1 DFQATT and CDR2 SNEGSKA (reference sequence). Trimming shortened V by 3 bases and J by 5 bases, and 13 bases separated the two germline ends. The CDR3 contains 14 residues. Findings and caveats of the study: Among T cells one year after transplant, newly produced cells accounted for most counts and diversity. In patients about two months after transplant, alpha-beta T cells reportedly arose from several hundred expanded graft clones.

Material: PBMCs, obtained before TCRalphabeta/CD19-depleted stem cell transplant. This receptor was taken from a girl aged 2-9 years with congenital amegakaryocytic thrombocytopenia, due to receive a stem cell transplant. V gene TRBV20-1 combines with J gene TRBJ1-4; D gene ambiguous. The CDR3 reads CSASGRGENEKLFF. DNA of the CDR3: TGCAGTGCTAGCGGACGTGGTGAGAATGAAAAACTGTTTTTT.